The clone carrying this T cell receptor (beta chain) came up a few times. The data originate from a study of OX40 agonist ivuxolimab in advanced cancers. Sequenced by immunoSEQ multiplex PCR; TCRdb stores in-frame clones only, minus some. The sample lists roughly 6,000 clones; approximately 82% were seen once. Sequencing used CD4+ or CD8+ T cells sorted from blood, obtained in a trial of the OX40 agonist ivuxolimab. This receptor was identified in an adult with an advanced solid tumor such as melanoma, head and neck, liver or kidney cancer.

DNA of the CDR3: TGCGCCAGCAGCCAGGACTCCTACGAGCAGTACTTC. Its translation is CASSQDSYEQYF. This chain joins TRBV4-3 and TRBJ2-7; D is unresolved. In germline, CDR1 is LGHNA, CDR2 YSLEER. Trimming removed 3 bases at V and 0 bases at J, with 3 bases between. The CDR3 extends over 12 amino acids.